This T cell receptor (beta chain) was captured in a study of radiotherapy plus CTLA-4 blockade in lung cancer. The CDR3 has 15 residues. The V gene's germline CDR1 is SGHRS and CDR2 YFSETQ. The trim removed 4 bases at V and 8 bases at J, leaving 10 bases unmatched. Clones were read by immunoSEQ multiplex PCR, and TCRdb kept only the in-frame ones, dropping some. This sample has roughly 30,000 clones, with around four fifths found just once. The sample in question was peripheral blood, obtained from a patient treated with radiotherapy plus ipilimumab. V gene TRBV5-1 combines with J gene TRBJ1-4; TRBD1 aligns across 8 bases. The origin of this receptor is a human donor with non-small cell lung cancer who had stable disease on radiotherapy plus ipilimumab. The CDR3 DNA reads TGCGCCAGCAGCCCAAACGGACAGGGCGGCGAAAAACTGTTTTTT. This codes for CASSPNGQGGEKLFF.